A single sample gave rise to the 28 T cell receptor beta chains below, sequenced in a study of blood T cells in healthy people across ages. For the second PCR, which ran for roughly 7 to 11 cycles, a sample-barcoded 5' primer and a J-beta primer mix were used. TCRdb independently ran MiXCR on the 5' RACE reads; one entry per CDR3 protein. Of 800,000 to 1,000,000 distinct CDR3 sequences in the sample, 40% to 60% were seen once. The sequencing input was blood. Receptors were obtained from a man aged 30 to 39 in good health.

There are many counts of this clonotype. V usage is TRBV7-3 and J usage is TRBJ2-1; D may be TRBD1 (5 bases). The germline V and J ends were trimmed by 0 bases and 4 bases, with 7 bases remaining between them. The CDR3 is 14 residues long. CDR1 SGHTA and CDR2 FQGTGA come from the germline V gene. Written as DNA, the CDR3 is TGTGCCAGCAGCTTAACCCCAGGGTACAATGAGCAGTTCTTC. This sequence encodes CASSLTPGYNEQFF.

The gene calls are TRBV7-2 and TRBJ2-7; no reliable D call. Trimming left V 2 bases short and J 7 bases short, with 15 bases between. Germline V CDR1 and CDR2: SGHTA, FQGNSA. This CDR3 contains 14 residues. CDR3 sequence: CASSLSGSNNEQYF. In DNA, the CDR3 is TGTGCCAGCAGCTTATCAGGCAGTAACAATGAGCAGTACTTC.

This chain links TRBV27 with TRBJ2-3; D uncertain. Trimming pared 3 bases from V and 0 bases from J, leaving 10 bases between. The CDR3 is 15 residues long. Germline assignment: CDR1 MNHEY and CDR2 SMNVEV (reference sequence). CDR3 region: CASSFDGASTDTQYF. As DNA, the CDR3 is TGTGCCAGCAGTTTTGACGGCGCTAGCACAGATACGCAGTATTTT.

Only a few counts were recorded for this clonotype. The rearrangement uses TRBV5-1 and TRBJ2-2; TRBD1 matches at 7 bases. The CDR3 consists of 16 residues. Per the germline V gene, CDR1 is SGHRS and CDR2 is YFSETQ. Trimming removed 4 bases from V and 0 bases from J; junction bases left unmatched: 6. CDR3 protein: CASSPAGTANTGELFF. CDR3 in DNA: TGCGCCAGCAGCCCAGCAGGGACAGCGAACACCGGGGAGCTGTTTTTT.

The chain has TRBV6-5 and TRBJ2-3, with 7 bases matching TRBD2. The CDR3 totals 15 residues. With 2 bases clipped from V and 9 bases from J, the junction kept 11 bases outside the gene matches. CDR1 MNHEY and CDR2 SVGAGI come from the germline V gene. CDR3 DNA: TGTGCCAGCAGTTACGGTGGGAGGGAGATTGACACGCAGTATTTT. Residues: CASSYGGREIDTQYF.

This clonotype was seen more than once but under ten times. The genes are TRBV7-9 and TRBJ2-1; the D gene could be TRBD1 or TRBD2 (5 bases each). The germline V gene encodes CDR1 SEHNR and CDR2 FQNEAQ (reference sequence). The V gene lost 3 bases and the J gene lost 9 bases, with 21 bases spanning the gap. The CDR3 is 16 amino acids. The CDR3 DNA sequence: TGTGCCAGCAGCTTTACTCCCAGGGTCGGGGATCTTGAGCAGTTCTTC. This translates into CASSFTPRVGDLEQFF. The complete variable domain, with remaining parts taken from reference TRBV7-9 and TRBJ2-1, reads DTGVSQNPRHKITKRGQNVTFRCDPISEHNRLYWYRQTLGQGPEFLTYFQNEAQLEKSRLLSDRFSAERPKGSFSTLEIQRTEQGDSAMYLCASSFTPRVGDLEQFFGPGTRLTVL.

V is TRBV12-3 or TRBV12-4 and J is TRBJ2-3, with TRBD2 matching 8 bases. The J segment lost 4 bases and the V segment lost 4 bases, leaving 7 bases of the junction unmatched. The CDR3 covers 15 residues. The CDR3 DNA follows: TGTGCCAGCAGTTCTAGCGGGCTTACCCCAGATACGCAGTATTTT. This codes for CASSSSGLTPDTQYF.

This chain joins TRBV4-3 and TRBJ2-1; D is unresolved. Trimming left V 0 bases short and J 5 bases short, with 8 bases between. The CDR3 is 14 residues long. Germline values: CDR1 LGHNA, CDR2 YSLEER. The CDR3 reads CASSQDWADNEQFF. CDR3 DNA: TGCGCCAGCAGCCAAGATTGGGCGGACAATGAGCAGTTCTTC.

This chain connects TRBV25-1 to TRBJ1-6; maybe TRBD1 (5 bases). CDR1 and CDR2 (germline): MGHDK, SYGVNS. This CDR3 has 15 residues. Trimming took 1 base from V and 7 from J, leaving 11 bases between them. The CDR3 loop reads CASSESGVRNSPLHF. CDR3 sequence (DNA): TGTGCCAGCAGTGAATCGGGGGTAAGGAATTCACCCCTCCACTTT.

This clonotype turned up a few times. The chain has TRBV6-1 and TRBJ2-7; a weak D match, TRBD2 (5 bases). V gave up 1 base and J gave up 11 bases, with 9 bases separating them. The CDR3 is 11 amino acids. Germline CDR1 reads MNHNS; CDR2 reads SASEGT. CDR3 protein: CASSEGWEKYF. The DNA of the CDR3 is TGTGCCAGCAGTGAAGGTTGGGAGAAGTACTTC.

This clonotype was counted only a few times. The chain's CDR3 is CASSQTNRGNPKRVRPQHF. DNA of the CDR3: TGTGCCAGCAGCCAAACAAACAGGGGAAACCCCAAACGAGTGCGGCCCCAGCATTTT. The chain uses TRBV3-1 and TRBJ1-5; 7 nucleotides match TRBD1. Per the germline V gene, CDR1 is LGHDT and CDR2 is YNNKEL (reference sequence). The CDR3 consists of 19 residues. J gave up 9 bases and V 2 bases, and 22 bases lay outside the gene matches.

This clonotype was seen a single time. The chain has TRBV21-1 and TRBJ2-1; TRBD1 is the table's D call, not checked against the DNA. The end of the DNA fits TRBJ2-7 better, so the J call may be wrong. TRBV21-1 constitutes a pseudogene. The CDR3 is 14 residues long. The CDR3 DNA is TGTGCCAGCAGGGAGGGGGCTTCGGACCACGAGCAGTACTTC. Protein: CASREGASDHEQYF.

The sample holds a few counts of this clonotype. The J gene is TRBJ2-1, the V gene TRBV28, with D tentatively TRBD1 or TRBD2 (6 bases each). The V gene's germline CDR1 is MDHEN and CDR2 SYDVKM. V lost 3 bases, J lost 8 bases, and 17 bases lay in between. This CDR3 has 15 residues. This CDR3 reads CASSLSAAGTYEQFF. The CDR3 nucleotides read TGTGCCAGCAGTTTGTCGGCGGCGGGGACATATGAGCAGTTCTTC.

This clonotype was recorded a few times. The CDR3 coding sequence is TGTGCCAGCAGCGGTCTAGCGGGAACTAGCACAGATACGCAGTATTTT. This translates into CASSGLAGTSTDTQYF. The genes are TRBV7-2 and TRBJ2-3, with TRBD2 matching over 9 bases. Trimming removed 5 bases from V and 0 bases from J; junction bases left unmatched: 6. CDR1 SGHTA and CDR2 FQGNSA come from the germline V gene. The CDR3 is 16 amino acids.

This chain uses TRBV7-9 with TRBJ2-1; 8 bases align to TRBD2. This CDR3 is built from 14 residues. Losses at the gene ends were 8 bases for V and 5 bases for J; bases not matched to a gene: 8. Germline loops: CDR1 SEHNR, CDR2 FQNEAQ (reference sequence). CDR3: CASPTGGDNNEQFF. For the CDR3, the DNA is TGTGCCAGCCCAACCGGGGGGGACAACAATGAGCAGTTCTTC.

Regarding this clonotype: One end of the junction varies from germline; a read error may be responsible. The gene calls are TRBV5-6 and TRBJ1-5, with D maybe TRBD1 (6 bases). Germline V gene sequence: CDR1 SGHDT, CDR2 YYEEEE. This CDR3 comprises 15 residues. The CDR3 nucleotides read TGTGTCAGCAGCTTGGAAGGGGGGGCTGATCAGCCCCAGCATTTT. Translated, it gives CVSSLEGGADQPQHF.

Turning to this clonotype: One end of the junction varies from germline; a read error may be responsible. This sequence joins TRBV27 and TRBJ2-7; D might be TRBD1 or TRBD2, each matching 6 bases. The DNA end favors TRBJ2-5, so the J call may be wrong. CDR1 MNHEY and CDR2 SMNVEV come from the germline V gene (reference sequence). CDR3 length equals 14 residues. Here the CDR3 DNA reads TGTGCCGGCAGTTACGGGACAACCGGGGGGACCCAGTACTTC. It yields the protein CAGSYGTTGGTQYF.

This clonotype was picked up a small number of times. The CDR3 region is CSAPRTGGEETQYF. The CDR3 region has the DNA TGCAGTGCCCCCAGGACAGGGGGCGAGGAGACCCAGTACTTC. The J gene is TRBJ2-7, the V gene TRBV20-1; TRBD1 aligns across 11 bases. The J call may be incorrect, as the DNA end agrees better with TRBJ2-5. The germline gives CDR1 DFQATT, CDR2 SNEGSKA (reference sequence). This CDR3 comprises 14 residues.

This rearrangement joins TRBV29-1 to TRBJ2-5; the D is unclear. CDR1 SQVTM and CDR2 ANQGSEA come from the germline V gene. The CDR3 covers 12 residues. With 3 bases removed from V and 1 base from J, the gap between germline ends came to 6 bases. The CDR3 region is CSVEALQETQYF. Here the CDR3 DNA reads TGCAGCGTTGAGGCCCTCCAAGAGACCCAGTACTTC.

The chain combines TRBV20-1 with TRBJ2-3, with D tentatively TRBD1 (6 bases). V was trimmed by 1 base and J by 3 bases, leaving 14 bases between them. The germline V gene has CDR1 DFQATT and CDR2 SNEGSKA (reference sequence). This CDR3 is built from 15 residues. The CDR3 protein is CSARVPQGGTDTQYF. DNA of the CDR3: TGCAGTGCTAGAGTGCCACAGGGTGGGACAGATACGCAGTATTTT.

The chain links TRBV18 to TRBJ2-3, with D possibly being TRBD1 (5 bases). The germline CDR1 and CDR2 sequences are KGHSH and LQKENI. The CDR3 loop spans 13 amino acids. Trimming left V 6 bases short and J 6 bases short, with 13 bases between. In DNA, the CDR3 is TGTGCCAGCTCGCCCGTAAAGGGGGATACGCAGTATTTT. This translates into CASSPVKGDTQYF.

The chain uses TRBV28 and TRBJ1-1, with D hard to call. There are 14 residues in the CDR3. The germline gives CDR1 MDHEN, CDR2 SYDVKM. Between the trimmed V and J ends, which lost 3 bases and 2 bases, there was a span of 10 bases. Written as DNA, the CDR3 is TGTGCCAGCAGTTTGCTACATTCCAACACTGAAGCTTTCTTT. This gives the protein CASSLLHSNTEAFF.

The chain couples TRBV4-1 to TRBJ2-1; TRBD2 is a possible D gene (6 bases). From germline, CDR1 is MGHRA and CDR2 YSYEKL. The CDR3 is 15 residues long. Trimming stripped 1 base from V and 9 bases from J, with 16 bases between. DNA of the CDR3: TGCGCCAGCAGCCAAGTATTCCTAGTGGGAGGTGAGCAGTTCTTC. Protein product: CASSQVFLVGGEQFF.

The chain joins TRBV5-1 to TRBJ1-3; 10 positions match TRBD1. Germline CDR1 and CDR2: SGHRS and YFSETQ. The CDR3 covers 16 residues. V lost 4 bases and J lost 0; bases outside the gene matches: 4. The CDR3 coding sequence is TGCGCCAGCAGCGGGACAGGGGTCGCCTCTGGAAACACCATATATTTT. It encodes CASSGTGVASGNTIYF.

In its sample, this clonotype was seen a few times. The chain couples TRBV7-9 to TRBJ1-2; no clear D. This CDR3 is built from 15 residues. Germline V gives CDR1 SEHNR, CDR2 FQNEAQ (reference sequence). V lost 2 bases, J lost 6 bases, and 16 bases lay in between. The CDR3 DNA reads TGTGCCAGCAGCTTATTACTCGGCGAATACAATGGCTACACCTTC. It translates to CASSLLLGEYNGYTF.

This clonotype was seen repeatedly, ten times or more. The chain uses TRBV12-3 or TRBV12-4 and TRBJ2-1; D gene unclear. Trimming removed 3 bases from V and 3 bases from J, with 12 bases in between. The length of the CDR3 is 15 residues. The CDR3 sequence is CASSLTWVVYNEQFF. CDR3 DNA sequence: TGTGCCAGCAGTTTGACTTGGGTAGTCTACAATGAGCAGTTCTTC.

This chain uses TRBV12-3 or TRBV12-4 with TRBJ2-1, with 11 bases matching TRBD2. J was trimmed by 0 bases and V by 6 bases; bases with no gene match: 7. The CDR3 totals 17 residues. CDR3 in DNA: TGTGCCAGCAGACCCACTAGCGGGGGAAGCTCCTACAATGAGCAGTTCTTC. This encodes CASRPTSGGSSYNEQFF.

Comments on this clonotype: One junction end disagrees with the germline gene, perhaps due to a read error. The gene calls are TRBV7-2 and TRBJ2-1; TRBD2 agrees at 11 bases. Germline CDR1 reads SGHTA; CDR2 reads FQGNSA. The CDR3 totals 16 residues. The CDR3 nucleotides read TGTGCCAGCAGCTTTCGTAGCGGGGGGGTAGTCAATAAGCAGTTCTTC. The encoded protein is CASSFRSGGVVNKQFF.